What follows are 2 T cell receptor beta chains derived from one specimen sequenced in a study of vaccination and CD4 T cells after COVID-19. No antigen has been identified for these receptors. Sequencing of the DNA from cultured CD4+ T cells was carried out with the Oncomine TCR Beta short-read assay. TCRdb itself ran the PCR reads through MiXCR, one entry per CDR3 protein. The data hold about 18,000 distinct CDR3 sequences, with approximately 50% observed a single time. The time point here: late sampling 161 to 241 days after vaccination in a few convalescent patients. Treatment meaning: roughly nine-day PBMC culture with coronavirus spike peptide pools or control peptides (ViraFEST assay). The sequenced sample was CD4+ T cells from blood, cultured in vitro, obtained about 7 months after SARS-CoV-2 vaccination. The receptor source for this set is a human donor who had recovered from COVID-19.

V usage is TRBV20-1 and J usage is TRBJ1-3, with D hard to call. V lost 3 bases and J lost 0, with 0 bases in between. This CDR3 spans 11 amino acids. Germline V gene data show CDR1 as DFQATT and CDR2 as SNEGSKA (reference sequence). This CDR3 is CSASSGNTIYF. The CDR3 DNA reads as TGCAGTGCTAGCTCTGGAAACACCATATATTTT.

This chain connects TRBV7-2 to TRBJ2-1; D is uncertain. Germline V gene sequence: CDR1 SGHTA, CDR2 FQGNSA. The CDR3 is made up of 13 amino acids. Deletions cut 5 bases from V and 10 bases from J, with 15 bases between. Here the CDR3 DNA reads TGTGCCAGCAGCCCCCTCTTATACGGCGAGCAGTTCTTC. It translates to CASSPLLYGEQFF.